Sequencing of this T cell receptor beta chain was carried out in a study of cytomegalovirus exposure and HLA in healthy donors. V lost 1 base and J lost 5, with 4 bases in between. Germline-derived CDR1 and CDR2 are SEHNR and FQNEAQ (reference sequence). There are 12 residues in the CDR3. Vbeta (60) and Jbeta (13) primers were used in the PCR. Some clones are missing from TCRdb's copy, which holds only in-frame ones; the method was immunoSEQ multiplex PCR. The data contain about 250,000 clones, about nine tenths of them singletons. Nominally healthy donors were sampled, though unrecorded immune exposures were likely.

Input material: PBMCs. The TCR sequence derives from a girl aged 2 to 10 in good health and CMV-seronegative. This chain uses TRBV7-9 with TRBJ2-3; D not resolved. CDR3: CASSLGLDTQYF. CDR3 sequence (DNA): TGTGCCAGCAGCTTAGGACTAGATACGCAGTATTTT.